The table lists the clone carrying this TCR beta chain with a count of one. Its antigen is unidentified. This sample was taken from a study of OX40 agonist ivuxolimab in advanced cancers. Overall study findings and caveats: Both CD4+ and CD8+ T cell populations in blood had undergone clonal expansion by week 6 at 0.1 to 3.0 mg/kg.

The repertoire was sequenced with immunoSEQ multiplex PCR; TCRdb's copy has only in-frame clones and lacks some. The sample lists around 77,000 clones, around nine tenths occurring once. The sequence was obtained from an adult with an advanced solid tumor such as melanoma, head and neck, liver or kidney cancer. This sample comprised CD4+ or CD8+ T cells sorted from blood, obtained in a trial of the OX40 agonist ivuxolimab.

The CDR3 DNA is TGTGCCAGCAGCGTAGTCCAGCCGGGACAGATCTATGGCTACACCTTC. It specifies CASSVVQPGQIYGYTF. The rearrangement links TRBV9 to TRBJ1-2; 7 positions match TRBD1. With V trimmed by 0 bases and J by 4 bases, 9 bases remained unmatched. Germline-derived CDR1 and CDR2 are SGDLS and YYNGEE. This CDR3 comprises 16 residues. Based on the CDR3 plus reference TRBV9 and TRBJ1-2, the full variable domain is DSGVTQTPKHLITATGQRVTLRCSPRSGDLSVYWYQQSLDQGLQFLIQYYNGEERAKGNILERFSAQQFPDLHSELNLSSLELGDSALYFCASSVVQPGQIYGYTFGSGTRLTVV.